The 14 T cell receptor beta chains reported below all come from one sample, sequenced in a study of blood T cell repertoires in COVID-19. TCRdb's copy holds only in-frame clones and misses some; the assay was immunoSEQ multiplex PCR. The table lists about 120,000 clones, over 80% of them singletons. The sequencing sample was made of peripheral blood. The receptors were sampled from a woman in her 70s with acute or convalescent COVID-19.

In regard to this clone: At one boundary the junction diverges from the germline segment, which might be a read error. The genes are TRBV3-1 (or the pseudogene TRBV3-2) and TRBJ2-7; a weak D match, TRBD2 (6 bases). CDR1 LGHDT and CDR2 YNNKEL come from the germline V gene (reference sequence). The CDR3 extends over 13 amino acids. The CDR3 sequence is CASSQERSSGPSF. CDR3 bases: TGTGCCAGCAGCCAAGAGAGGTCGAGCGGGCCCTCCTTC.

The chain joins TRBV5-1 to TRBJ1-1; D not certain. V was cut by 9 bases and J by 1 base, with 16 bases left in between. Per germline, CDR1 SGHRS and CDR2 YFSETQ. This CDR3 spans 14 amino acids. The CDR3 nucleotides read TGCGCCACCAGGCAGCAGTCAGGGAACACTGAAGCTTTCTTT. This codes for CATRQQSGNTEAFF.

J is TRBJ2-2 and V is TRBV7-6; no clear D gene. Germline assignment: CDR1 SGHVS and CDR2 FNYEAQ. Trimming stripped 2 bases from V and 0 bases from J, with 7 bases between. The CDR3 spans 15 residues. The CDR3 spells CASSLQLSNTGELFF. CDR3 in DNA: TGTGCCAGCAGCTTACAACTATCGAACACCGGGGAGCTGTTTTTT.

V is TRBV15 and J is TRBJ1-2; weak D call: TRBD1 (5 bases). The CDR3 has 12 amino acids. V lost 3 bases, J lost 4 bases, and 6 bases lay in between. Germline V gene lookup returns CDR1 LNHNV and CDR2 YYDKDF (reference sequence). CDR3 nucleotides: TGTGCCACCAGCAGCGACAGCTATGGCTACACCTTC. Translated: CATSSDSYGYTF.

The chain uses TRBV14 and TRBJ2-1, with TRBD2 as a possible D gene (6 bases). Trimming cost V 0 bases and J 2 bases, with 14 bases left between them. There are 17 residues in the CDR3. Germline CDR1 and CDR2: SGHDN and FVKESK. CDR3 sequence reads: CASSQDRGAGPYNEQFF. The CDR3 region has the DNA TGTGCCAGCAGCCAAGATAGGGGAGCGGGTCCCTACAATGAGCAGTTCTTC.

The chain couples TRBV19 to TRBJ1-1; 10 bases match TRBD1. After removal of 3 bases from V and 6 bases from J, the junction contained 7 bases not matched to a gene. The V gene's germline CDR1 is LNHDA and CDR2 SQIVND (reference sequence). This CDR3 comprises 15 residues. The CDR3 here is CASSIGPDRGSEAFF. The DNA of the CDR3 is TGTGCCAGTAGTATTGGTCCGGACAGGGGGTCTGAAGCTTTCTTT.

The table lists this clone with a count of one. The genes are TRBV30 and TRBJ2-5; D is unresolved. This CDR3 contains 13 residues. Deletions cut 1 base from V and 4 bases from J, with 10 bases between. Germline CDR1 and CDR2: GTSNPN and SVGIG (reference sequence). In DNA, the CDR3 is TGTGCCTGGAGTGCTTTGTTCGGAGAGACCCAGTACTTC. Translation: CAWSALFGETQYF.

This clone was observed once. CDR3 DNA: TGTGCCAGCACCCCGGCGGGAGGGCTTCAAGAGACCCAGTACTTC. Translated, it gives CASTPAGGLQETQYF. The chain has TRBV28 and TRBJ2-5; the match to TRBD2 covers 9 bases. Germline CDR1 MDHEN, CDR2 SYDVKM. V gave up 7 bases and J gave up 2 bases; unmatched junction bases: 8. The CDR3 is 15 amino acids.

This sequence joins TRBV19 and TRBJ1-1, with 12 bases fitting TRBD1. J lost 4 bases, V lost 5 bases, and 8 bases had no gene match. The CDR3 has 16 residues. Germline loops: CDR1 LNHDA, CDR2 SQIVND (reference sequence). The CDR3 region is CASSSGTGGFGTEAFF. CDR3 nucleotide sequence: TGTGCCAGTAGTTCCGGGACAGGGGGCTTCGGCACTGAAGCTTTCTTT.

The genes are TRBV5-6 and TRBJ1-2; a possible D gene is TRBD1 (6 bases). V was trimmed by 0 bases and J by 6 bases, leaving 9 bases between them. Germline CDR1 reads SGHDT; CDR2 reads YYEEEE. This CDR3 comprises 13 residues. CDR3 sequence: CASSLVGGNGYTF. CDR3 bases: TGTGCCAGCAGCTTGGTTGGGGGCAATGGCTACACCTTC.

The genes are TRBV9 and TRBJ2-7; D may be TRBD2 (6 bases). This CDR3 has 13 residues. The V end lost 6 bases, the J end lost 1 base, and 11 bases lay between the germline ends. Germline CDR1 and CDR2: SGDLS and YYNGEE. The DNA of the CDR3 is TGTGCCAGCAACCGGGACTCTTCCTACGAGCAGTACTTC. This translates into CASNRDSSYEQYF.

The chain has TRBV5-1 and TRBJ2-1, with 10 positions matching TRBD2. V gave up 4 bases and J gave up 9 bases; unmatched junction bases: 10. The CDR3 is made up of 15 amino acids. Germline V CDR1 and CDR2: SGHRS, YFSETQ. The CDR3 DNA reads as TGCGCCAGCAGCCCGCGGCTAGCGGGAGCAGGTGAGCAGTTCTTC. The encoded protein is CASSPRLAGAGEQFF.

The gene calls are TRBV28 and TRBJ2-7, with D possibly TRBD1 on 5 matching bases. This CDR3 is 13 amino acids long. The germline V gene has CDR1 MDHEN and CDR2 SYDVKM. The ends were cut back, 4 bases at V and 6 bases at J, with 13 bases in the middle. CDR3 residues: CASSSGQGGEQYF. The CDR3 DNA follows: TGTGCCAGCAGTTCAGGGCAGGGTGGCGAGCAGTACTTC. Drawing the rest from reference TRBV28 and TRBJ2-7, the complete variable domain is DVKVTQSSRYLVKRTGEKVFLECVQDMDHENMFWYRQDPGLGLRLIYFSYDVKMKEKGDIPEGYSVSREKKERFSLILESASTNQTSMYLCASSSGQGGEQYFGPGTRLTVT.

The chain carries TRBV19 and TRBJ2-7; 9 nucleotides line up with TRBD2. Trimming cost V 5 bases and J 5 bases; bases outside gene matches: 10. The CDR3 consists of 15 residues. CDR1 is LNHDA, CDR2 SQIVND, per germline (reference sequence). The CDR3 DNA reads as TGTGCCAGTAGTCCGCGGGAGGGCCGATCCCACGAGCAGTACTTC. It translates to CASSPREGRSHEQYF.